The 4 T cell receptor beta chains below were found in one sample sequenced in a study of response to subunit inactivated influenza vaccine. One entry per CDR3 protein results from TCRdb running MiXCR on the RT-PCR reads. The sample comprises about 180,000 distinct CDR3 sequences, about 10% of which are singletons, and around 33% rests with the top ten. The material sequenced was CD8+ T cells sorted from PBMCs, taken 23 to 25 months after vaccination. The receptor source for this set is a man aged 50-75 years who received an inactivated influenza vaccine.

The chain joins TRBV3-1 to TRBJ1-1; D remains ambiguous. The CDR3 is made up of 17 amino acids. V lost 4 bases and J lost 2, with 20 bases in between. CDR1 and CDR2 from the germline V gene are LGHDT and YNNKEL (reference sequence). CDR3 loop: CASSPGRIIRDNTEAFF. Written as DNA, the CDR3 is TGTGCCAGCAGCCCCGGACGGATTATACGGGATAACACTGAAGCTTTCTTT.

The rearrangement uses TRBV14 and TRBJ2-1; 8 positions match TRBD2. The J segment lost 9 bases and the V segment lost 3 bases, leaving 13 bases of the junction unmatched. CDR1 SGHDN and CDR2 FVKESK come from the germline V gene. There are 16 residues in the CDR3. The CDR3 reads CASSHGTRLIEVEQFF. The CDR3 DNA sequence: TGTGCCAGCAGCCACGGGACTAGATTAATAGAGGTTGAGCAGTTCTTC.

Many counts were recorded for this clonotype. The chain employs TRBV27 and TRBJ2-1; D unresolved. The V gene lost 0 bases and the J gene lost 7 bases, with 7 bases spanning the gap. The CDR3 totals 13 residues. CDR1 and CDR2 from the germline V gene are MNHEY and SMNVEV (reference sequence). Here the CDR3 reads CASSLSSVNEQFF. CDR3 coding DNA: TGTGCCAGCAGTTTATCGTCGGTTAATGAGCAGTTCTTC.

This clonotype turned up a few times. The V call is TRBV5-6, the J call TRBJ2-5, with 7 bases fitting TRBD1. The junction had 9 bases not matched to a gene; V was cut back by 6 bases and J by 4 bases. The CDR3 covers 14 residues. Germline V lookup: CDR1 SGHDT, CDR2 YYEEEE. CDR3 sequence (DNA): TGTGCCAGCACCCGTCGACAGGGTCCAGAGACCCAGTACTTC. Translated: CASTRRQGPETQYF. The variable domain in full, with the rest retrieved from reference TRBV5-6 and TRBJ2-5, is DAGVTQSPTHLIKTRGQQVTLRCSPKSGHDTVSWYQQALGQGPQFIFQYYEEEERQRGNFPDRFSGHQFPNYSSELNVNALLLGDSALYLCASTRRQGPETQYFGPGTRLLVL.